This T cell receptor beta chain emerged from a study of shared clonotypes between healthy human individuals. Study-level results: In a few donors, around 5% of naive CD4 clonotypes appeared in common.

On this clone: Its antigen is currently unknown.

CD4+ cells yielded CD45RA+ naive and CD45RA-negative memory subsets. The method was immunoSEQ multiplex PCR; TCRdb's version includes in-frame clones alone and lacks a portion of them. The sample lists a few hundred thousand clones; 97% were seen once. V shed 4 bases and J 15 bases; nucleotides not matched to a gene: 15. The CDR3 has 14 amino acids. Germline V CDR1 and CDR2: WSHSY, SAAADI. This chain connects TRBV10-2 to TRBJ1-5, with 7 bases lining up with TRBD1. The sample comprised naive CD4+ T cells sorted from blood. Subset: CD45RA+ positively selected. The origin of this receptor is a woman aged 25 to 39 in good health. CDR3 sequence reads: CASSAQGQPRPGHF. In DNA, the CDR3 is TGCGCCAGCAGTGCCCAGGGACAGCCCCGCCCGGGGCATTTT.